This T cell receptor beta chain emerged from a study of cytomegalovirus exposure and HLA in healthy donors. Whole-study context: Out of 180 million or so T cells, an earlier analysis found more than 95 million unique TCR beta sequences in total.

Points on this clone: Its antigen is currently unknown.

General study findings and limits: Later work found that TCR association rates differed between HLA loci; DRB1 had the most and HLA-C the fewest. TCR beta sequences numbering roughly 18,000 were associated with HLA alleles at 0.05 false discovery rate in a later analysis. Most subjects' HLA-A and HLA-B alleles were reportedly predicted from TCR beta sequences.

Trimming took 2 bases from V and 1 from J, leaving 8 bases between them. Germline V gene data show CDR1 as SQVTM and CDR2 as ANQGSEA. This CDR3 region has 13 residues. 13 Jbeta primers and 60 Vbeta primers were used for the PCR. Profiling relied on immunoSEQ multiplex PCR, and the TCRdb table lists in-frame clones only, not all of them. The sample lists over 150,000 clones; roughly 83% were seen once. Sequenced sample: PBMCs. This chain connects TRBV29-1 to TRBJ1-2, with D hard to call. The clonotype was recovered from a man between 25 and 39 years old in good health and CMV-seropositive. CDR3: CSVERGDNYGYTF. CDR3 DNA: TGCAGCGTTGAACGCGGGGATAACTATGGCTACACCTTC.